These T cell receptor beta chains were read from a single sample in a study of cytomegalovirus exposure and HLA in healthy donors. Assay: immunoSEQ multiplex PCR; the TCRdb copy retains only in-frame clones and omits some. This sample yields roughly 130,000 clones, of which approximately 72% are seen a single time; around 6.3% belongs to the top ten. Sequencing was done on a sample of PBMCs. The origin of the receptors is a woman aged 55-70 years in good health and CMV-seronegative. The CDR3 runs from the conserved cysteine through the conserved F or W. The D gene is left open where the match is weak. Size tells how often a clone was seen (once, few, many) or the class of an expanded clone, and some rows leave it out.

v_call,clone_size,j_call,d_call,cdr3_nt,cdr3_aa
TRBV4-1,.,TRBJ1-4,.,TGCGCCAGCAGCCAACCCTTGACATTCAATGAAAAACTGTTTTTT,CASSQPLTFNEKLFF
TRBV19,.,TRBJ2-7,TRBD1,TGTGCCAGTAGCCCTCTCAGGGGGCTTTTACCCTACGAGCAGTACTTC,CASSPLRGLLPYEQYF
TRBV10-3,.,TRBJ2-7,.,TGTGCCATCAGCGCCAGACTAGTTCACGAGCAGTACTTC,CAISARLVHEQYF
TRBV19,.,TRBJ2-3,.,TGTGCCAGTAGTATAGACCTACTAGCACACTCGCAGTATTTT,CASSIDLLAHSQYF
TRBV19,.,TRBJ1-4,TRBD1,TGTGCCAGTAGTGTGACCGGGACAGGGAATGAAAAACTGTTTTTT,CASSVTGTGNEKLFF
TRBV6-6,few,TRBJ1-2,.,TGTGCCAGCAGCTCACAGGGTGACTATGGCTACACCTTC,CASSSQGDYGYTF
TRBV9,.,TRBJ1-3,.,TGTGCCAGCAGCGGCTCACAGGGAGGAAACACCATATATTTT,CASSGSQGGNTIYF
TRBV15,.,TRBJ2-7,.,TGTGCCACCAGCAGAGGGAGGGGACCTCGGGGTCCTGATTACGAGCAGTACTTC,CATSRGRGPRGPDYEQYF
TRBV6-5,few,TRBJ1-2,.,TGTGCCAGCAGTCCAGTACAGGGTGGCGGCTACACCTTC,CASSPVQGGGYTF
TRBV6-5,.,TRBJ1-1,TRBD1,TGTGCCAGCAGTCGACAGGGCTCATGGGCAGGACCTTTCTTT,CASSRQGSWAGPFF
TRBV5-4,.,TRBJ2-3,.,TGTGCCAGCAGCTTGGCTTCCCGAGGCGATACGCAGTATTTT,CASSLASRGDTQYF
TRBV28,.,TRBJ1-6,.,TGTGCCAGCAGTGGGGCAGAGCCTATTCTAAATTCACCCCTCCACTTT,CASSGAEPILNSPLHF
TRBV9,once,TRBJ1-4,TRBD1,TGTGCCAGCAGCGAGGGGACAGGGGGCGGAATAACTAATGAAAAACTGTTTTTT,CASSEGTGGGITNEKLFF
TRBV7-2,.,TRBJ2-2,.,TGTGCCAGCAGCTCCAAGGGGCTCACCGGGGAGCTGTTTTTT,CASSSKGLTGELFF
TRBV19,.,TRBJ1-1,TRBD1,TGTGCCAGTAGCACACAGGGGGCACCGGCCGGGACTGAAGCTTTCTTT,CASSTQGAPAGTEAFF
TRBV6-6,.,TRBJ2-2,TRBD2,TGTGCCAGCAGTCCACTAGCGGGAGGGAACACCGGGGAGCTGTTTTTT,CASSPLAGGNTGELFF
TRBV27,.,TRBJ1-1,TRBD1,TGTGCCAGCAGTCTACATCCGGGACAGGGTACTGAAGCTTTCTTT,CASSLHPGQGTEAFF
TRBV5-1,.,TRBJ2-5,TRBD2,TGCGCCAGCAGCTTGGGGGGACTAGCGGGGTACCAAGAGACCCAGTACTTC,CASSLGGLAGYQETQYF
TRBV4-2,.,TRBJ2-1,TRBD2,TGTGCCAGCAGCCGGGGGGGGTTGGATGAGCAGTTCTTC,CASSRGGLDEQFF
TRBV5-6,.,TRBJ2-5,TRBD1,TGTGCCAGCAGCACTGGGACAGACCGCCAAGAGACCCAGTACTTC,CASSTGTDRQETQYF
TRBV7-6,.,TRBJ2-1,.,TGTGCCAGCAGCTTATTAGGCGGGGCAGACAATGAGCAGTTCTTC,CASSLLGGADNEQFF
TRBV7-2,.,TRBJ2-2,TRBD2,TGTGCCAGCAGCTTAGATCGGGGGGGGCCACCCGGGGAGCTGTTTTTT,CASSLDRGGPPGELFF